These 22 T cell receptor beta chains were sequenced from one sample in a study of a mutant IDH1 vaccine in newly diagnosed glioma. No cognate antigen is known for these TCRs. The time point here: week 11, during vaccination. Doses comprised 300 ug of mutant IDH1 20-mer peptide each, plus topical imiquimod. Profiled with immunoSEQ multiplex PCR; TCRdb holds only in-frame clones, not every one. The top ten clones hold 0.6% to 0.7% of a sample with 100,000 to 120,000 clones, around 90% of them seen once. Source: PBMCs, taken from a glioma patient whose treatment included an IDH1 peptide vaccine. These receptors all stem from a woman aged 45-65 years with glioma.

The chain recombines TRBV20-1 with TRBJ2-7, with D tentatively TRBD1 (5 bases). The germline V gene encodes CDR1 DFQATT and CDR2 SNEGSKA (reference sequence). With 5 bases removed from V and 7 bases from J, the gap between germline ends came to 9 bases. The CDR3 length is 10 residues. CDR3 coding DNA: TGCAGTGCTGGACACAGAGAGCAGTACTTC. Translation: CSAGHREQYF.

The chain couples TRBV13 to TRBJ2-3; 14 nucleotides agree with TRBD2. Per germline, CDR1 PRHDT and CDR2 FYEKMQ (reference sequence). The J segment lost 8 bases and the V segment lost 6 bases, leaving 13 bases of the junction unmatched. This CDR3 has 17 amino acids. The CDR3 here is CASSPGLAGGVGGTQYF. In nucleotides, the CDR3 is TGTGCCAGCAGTCCCGGACTAGCGGGAGGAGTGGGCGGTACGCAGTATTTT.

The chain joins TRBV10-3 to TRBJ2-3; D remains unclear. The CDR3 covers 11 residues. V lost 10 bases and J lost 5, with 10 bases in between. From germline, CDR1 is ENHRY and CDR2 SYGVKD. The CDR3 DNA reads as TGTGCCAGCGCCCAAAAAGATACGCAGTATTTT. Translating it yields CASAQKDTQYF.

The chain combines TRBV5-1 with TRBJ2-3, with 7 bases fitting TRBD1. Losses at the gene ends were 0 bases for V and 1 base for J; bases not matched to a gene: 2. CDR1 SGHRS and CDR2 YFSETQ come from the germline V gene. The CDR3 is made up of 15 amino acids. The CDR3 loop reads CASSLVTGGTDTQYF. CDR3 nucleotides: TGCGCCAGCAGCTTGGTTACAGGGGGCACAGATACGCAGTATTTT.

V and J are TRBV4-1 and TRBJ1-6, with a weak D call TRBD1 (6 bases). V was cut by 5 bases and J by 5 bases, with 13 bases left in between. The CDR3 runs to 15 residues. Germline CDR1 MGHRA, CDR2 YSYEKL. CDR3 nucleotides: TGCGCCAGCAGCGTGGGCAGGGGCAATAATTCACCCCTCCACTTT. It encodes CASSVGRGNNSPLHF.

CDR3 sequence (DNA): TGCGCCAGCAGCTCGGGGGGGCCGAACACCGGGGAGCTGTTTTTT. Translation gives CASSSGGPNTGELFF. V gene TRBV5-1 combines with J gene TRBJ2-2; 8 bases map to TRBD2. This CDR3 region has 15 residues. CDR1 and CDR2 from the germline V gene are SGHRS and YFSETQ. Trimming at V came to 3 bases and at J to 0 bases, leaving 1 base not matched to a gene.

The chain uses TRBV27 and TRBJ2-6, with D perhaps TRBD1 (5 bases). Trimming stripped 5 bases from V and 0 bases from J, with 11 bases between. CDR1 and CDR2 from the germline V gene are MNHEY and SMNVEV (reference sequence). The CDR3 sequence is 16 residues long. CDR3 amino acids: CASSADTNSGANVLTF. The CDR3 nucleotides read TGTGCCAGCAGTGCGGACACCAACTCTGGGGCCAACGTCCTGACTTTC.

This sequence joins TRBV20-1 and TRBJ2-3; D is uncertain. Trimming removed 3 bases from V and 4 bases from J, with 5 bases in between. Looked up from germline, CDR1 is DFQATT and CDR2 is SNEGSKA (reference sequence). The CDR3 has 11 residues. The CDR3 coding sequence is TGCAGTGCTAGCCGATCAGATACGCAGTATTTT. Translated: CSASRSDTQYF.

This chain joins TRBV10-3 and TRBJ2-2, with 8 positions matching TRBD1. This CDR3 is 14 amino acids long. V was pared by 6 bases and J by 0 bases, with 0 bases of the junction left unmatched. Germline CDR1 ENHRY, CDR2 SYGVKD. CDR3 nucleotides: TGTGCCATCAGCAGGGGGCCGAACACCGGGGAGCTGTTTTTT. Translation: CAISRGPNTGELFF.

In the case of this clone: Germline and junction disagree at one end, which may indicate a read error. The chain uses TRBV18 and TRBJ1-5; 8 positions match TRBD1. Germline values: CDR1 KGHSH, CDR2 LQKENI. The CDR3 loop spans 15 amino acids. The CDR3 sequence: CASSPRQGMNQPQHF. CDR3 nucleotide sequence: TGTGCCAGCTCGCCACGACAGGGGATGAATCAGCCCCAGCATTTT.

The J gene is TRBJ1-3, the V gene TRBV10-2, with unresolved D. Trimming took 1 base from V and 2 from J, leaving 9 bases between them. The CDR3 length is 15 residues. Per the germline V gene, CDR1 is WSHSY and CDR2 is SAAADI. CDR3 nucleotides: TGCGCCAGCAGTGAGTTGCGAGGAACTGGAAACACCATATATTTT. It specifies CASSELRGTGNTIYF.

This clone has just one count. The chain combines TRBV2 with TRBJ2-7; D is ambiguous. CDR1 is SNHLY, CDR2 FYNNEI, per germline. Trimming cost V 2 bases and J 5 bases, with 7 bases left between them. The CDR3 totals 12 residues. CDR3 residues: CASSERHHEQYF. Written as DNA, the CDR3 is TGTGCCAGCAGTGAACGGCACCACGAGCAGTACTTC.

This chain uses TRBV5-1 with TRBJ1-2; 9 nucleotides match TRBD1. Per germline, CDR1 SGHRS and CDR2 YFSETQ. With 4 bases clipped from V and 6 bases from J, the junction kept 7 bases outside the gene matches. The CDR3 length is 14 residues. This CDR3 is CASSPNRGPDGYTF. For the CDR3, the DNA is TGCGCCAGCAGCCCAAACAGGGGGCCGGATGGCTACACCTTC.

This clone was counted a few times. Written as DNA, the CDR3 is TGTGCCAGCAGCCTCCGGGACACTGGAGAAGGCACCATATATTTT. This sequence encodes CASSLRDTGEGTIYF. The chain links TRBV7-9 to TRBJ1-3; perhaps TRBD1 as D (6 bases). V was pared by 5 bases and J by 9 bases, with 20 bases between. The CDR3 length is 15 residues. Per the germline V gene, CDR1 is SEHNR and CDR2 is FQNEAQ (reference sequence).

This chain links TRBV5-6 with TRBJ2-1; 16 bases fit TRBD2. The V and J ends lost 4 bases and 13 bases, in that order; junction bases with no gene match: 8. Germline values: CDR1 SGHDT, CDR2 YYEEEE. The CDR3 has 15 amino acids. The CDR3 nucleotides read TGTGCCAGCAGCACCGGGACTAGCGGGAGGGACCACCAGTTCTTC. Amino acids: CASSTGTSGRDHQFF.

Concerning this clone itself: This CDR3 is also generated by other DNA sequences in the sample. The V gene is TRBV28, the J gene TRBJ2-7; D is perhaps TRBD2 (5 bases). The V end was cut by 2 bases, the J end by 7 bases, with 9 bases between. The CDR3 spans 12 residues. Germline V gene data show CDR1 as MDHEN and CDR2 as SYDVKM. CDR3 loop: CASSLNRREQYF. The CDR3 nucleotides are TGTGCCAGCAGTTTAAATCGGAGGGAGCAGTACTTC.

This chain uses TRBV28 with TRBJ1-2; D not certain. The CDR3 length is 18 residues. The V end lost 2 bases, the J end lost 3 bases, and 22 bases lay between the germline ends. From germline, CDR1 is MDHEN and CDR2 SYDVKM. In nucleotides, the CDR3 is TGTGCCAGCAGTTTAAGGCTCTTTGGAGGGAGGTTTTACTATGGCTACACCTTC. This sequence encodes CASSLRLFGGRFYYGYTF.

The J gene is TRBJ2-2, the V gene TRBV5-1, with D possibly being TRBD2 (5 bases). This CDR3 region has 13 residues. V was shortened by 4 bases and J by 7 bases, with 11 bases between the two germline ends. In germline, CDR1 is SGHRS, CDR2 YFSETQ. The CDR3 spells CASSPVGIGELFF. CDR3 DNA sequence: TGCGCCAGCAGCCCGGTCGGGATCGGGGAGCTGTTTTTT.

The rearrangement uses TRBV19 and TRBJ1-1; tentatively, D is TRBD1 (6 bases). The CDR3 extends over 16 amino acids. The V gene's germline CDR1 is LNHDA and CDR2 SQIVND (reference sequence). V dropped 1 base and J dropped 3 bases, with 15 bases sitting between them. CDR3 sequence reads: CASSIGNRVGDTEAFF. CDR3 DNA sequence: TGTGCCAGTAGTATAGGGAACAGGGTTGGGGACACTGAAGCTTTCTTT.

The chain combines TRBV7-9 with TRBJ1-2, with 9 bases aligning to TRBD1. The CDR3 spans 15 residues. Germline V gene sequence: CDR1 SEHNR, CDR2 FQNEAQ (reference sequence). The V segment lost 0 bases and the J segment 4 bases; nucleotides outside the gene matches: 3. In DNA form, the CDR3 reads TGTGCCAGCAGCTTAGCGGGGACAGGGAGCTATGGCTACACCTTC. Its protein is CASSLAGTGSYGYTF. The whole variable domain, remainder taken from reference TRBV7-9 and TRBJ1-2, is DTGVSQNPRHKITKRGQNVTFRCDPISEHNRLYWYRQTLGQGPEFLTYFQNEAQLEKSRLLSDRFSAERPKGSFSTLEIQRTEQGDSAMYLCASSLAGTGSYGYTFGSGTRLTVV.

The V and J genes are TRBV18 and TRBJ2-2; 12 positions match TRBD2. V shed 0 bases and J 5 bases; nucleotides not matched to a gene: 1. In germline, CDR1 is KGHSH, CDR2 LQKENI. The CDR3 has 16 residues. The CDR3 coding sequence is TGTGCCAGCTCACCACCTGGACTAGCGGGAACCGGGGAGCTGTTTTTT. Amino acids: CASSPPGLAGTGELFF.

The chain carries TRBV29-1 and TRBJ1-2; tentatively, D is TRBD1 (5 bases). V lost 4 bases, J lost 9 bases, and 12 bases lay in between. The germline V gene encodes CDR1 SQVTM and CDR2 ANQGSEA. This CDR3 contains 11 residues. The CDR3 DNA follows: TGCAGCGTTGGCGGGGGGGATCGCTACACCTTC. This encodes CSVGGGDRYTF.